This T cell receptor (beta chain) was identified in a study of blood T cell repertoires in COVID-19. As for the study in general: The United States, Italy and Spain were the sources of the acute and convalescent COVID-19 samples. Sources were T cells, B-cell-depleted T cells, or PBMCs; the material itself was cDNA or gDNA.

This clone came up a few times. Per the study methods: Reference gene primers were amplified, and this amplification served to estimate nucleated cell counts. Some clones are missing from TCRdb's copy, which holds only in-frame ones; the method was immunoSEQ multiplex PCR. The V and J calls and the clone size are those of that table, but D and trimming were determined from the DNA. The profile shows around 110,000 clones, 70% to 90% of them singletons. V trimming: 0 bases; J trimming: 4 bases; junction bases outside the gene matches: 6. The CDR3 is made up of 17 amino acids. From germline, CDR1 is LGHNA and CDR2 YNFKEQ.

Source material: peripheral blood. The chain employs TRBV4-2 and TRBJ1-3, with 10 bases aligning to TRBD1. This sequence was found in a man aged 30-40 years with acute or convalescent COVID-19. The CDR3 DNA sequence: TGTGCCAGCAGCCAAGAAGGGACAGGGGACACGGGAAACACCATATATTTT. Translation: CASSQEGTGDTGNTIYF.